The clone carrying this T cell receptor beta chain was detected only a few times. Its specificity is not known. This entry comes from a study of CD8 T cells in ankylosing spondylitis. V lost 4 bases and J lost 3; bases outside the gene matches: 9. The CDR3 length is 15 residues. CDR1 and CDR2 from the germline V gene are SGHRS and YFSETQ. Whole-study findings and limits: Previously reported in reactive arthritis synovial fluid and blood were some of the motif variants. Disease-linked clones reportedly showed significant enrichment in matched ankylosing spondylitis synovial fluid. Disease-associated clones were CD8+ and fairly uncommon in peripheral blood. About 8 highly homologous variants made up a TCR beta motif that seemed to typify ankylosing spondylitis blood.

As the method for making TCR beta libraries, quantitative 5'-RACE with molecular barcodes was used. TCRdb passed the 5' RACE reads through MiXCR, listing each CDR3 protein once. This table holds 450,000 to 550,000 distinct CDR3 sequences, 5.3% found once. The material sequenced was blood, either unsorted or a sorted T cell fraction (not recorded which). This chain links TRBV5-1 with TRBJ2-7, with 8 positions matching TRBD1. The sequence derives from a male donor with ankylosing spondylitis. CDR3 nucleotide sequence: TGCGCCAGCAGCCCGGCCTGGACAGGGAACTACGAGCAGTACTTC. Its protein is CASSPAWTGNYEQYF. Looking up the rest from reference TRBV5-1 and TRBJ2-7 gives the full variable domain: KAGVTQTPRYLIKTRGQQVTLSCSPISGHRSVSWYQQTPGQGLQFLFEYFSETQRNKGNFPGRFSGRQFSNSRSEMNVSTLELGDSALYLCASSPAWTGNYEQYFGPGTRLTVT.